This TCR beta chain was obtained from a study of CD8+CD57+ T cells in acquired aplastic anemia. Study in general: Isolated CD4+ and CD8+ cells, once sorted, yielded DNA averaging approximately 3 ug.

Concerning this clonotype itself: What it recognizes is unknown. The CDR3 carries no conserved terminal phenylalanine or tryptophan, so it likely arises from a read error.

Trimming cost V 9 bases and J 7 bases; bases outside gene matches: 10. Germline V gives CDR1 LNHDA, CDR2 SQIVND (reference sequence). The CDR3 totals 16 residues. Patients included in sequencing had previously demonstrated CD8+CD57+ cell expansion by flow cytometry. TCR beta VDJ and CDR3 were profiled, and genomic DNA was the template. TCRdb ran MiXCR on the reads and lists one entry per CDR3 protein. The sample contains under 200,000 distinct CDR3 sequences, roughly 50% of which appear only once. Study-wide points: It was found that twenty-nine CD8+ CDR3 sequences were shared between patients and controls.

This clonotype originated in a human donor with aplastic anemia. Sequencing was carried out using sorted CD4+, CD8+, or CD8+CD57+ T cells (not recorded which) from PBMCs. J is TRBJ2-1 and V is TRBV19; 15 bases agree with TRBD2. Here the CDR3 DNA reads TGTGCCAGCAGCCGAGGGACTAGCGGGAGGACGAATGAGCAGTTCCTC. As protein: CASSRGTSGRTNEQFL.